One sample yielded the 2 T cell receptor beta chains listed below, sequenced in a study of cytomegalovirus exposure and HLA in healthy donors. Amplification used 60 Vbeta primers and 13 Jbeta primers. Measured with immunoSEQ multiplex PCR; TCRdb has only the in-frame clones, and not every one. The table lists some 170,000 clones, 77% of them singletons. The sample taken for sequencing was PBMCs. The source is a woman aged 25 to 39 in good health and CMV-seronegative.

The chain is built from TRBV19 and TRBJ2-1; a possible D gene is TRBD2 (6 bases). This CDR3 is 14 amino acids long. Trimming left V 10 bases short and J 4 bases short, with 17 bases between. The germline V gene encodes CDR1 LNHDA and CDR2 SQIVND (reference sequence). CDR3 DNA: TGTGCCACCGGGGAGGCTAGCACGTACAATGAGCAGTTCTTC. This gives the protein CATGEASTYNEQFF.

The gene calls are TRBV7-8 and TRBJ2-1; 7 bases agree with TRBD1. The V and J ends lost 4 bases and 6 bases, in that order; junction bases with no gene match: 6. CDR1 is SGHVS and CDR2 is FQNEAQ in the germline V gene. The CDR3 spans 14 residues. Here the CDR3 reads CASSSTGSGNEQFF. The CDR3 coding sequence is TGTGCCAGCAGCTCGACAGGGTCCGGCAATGAGCAGTTCTTC.